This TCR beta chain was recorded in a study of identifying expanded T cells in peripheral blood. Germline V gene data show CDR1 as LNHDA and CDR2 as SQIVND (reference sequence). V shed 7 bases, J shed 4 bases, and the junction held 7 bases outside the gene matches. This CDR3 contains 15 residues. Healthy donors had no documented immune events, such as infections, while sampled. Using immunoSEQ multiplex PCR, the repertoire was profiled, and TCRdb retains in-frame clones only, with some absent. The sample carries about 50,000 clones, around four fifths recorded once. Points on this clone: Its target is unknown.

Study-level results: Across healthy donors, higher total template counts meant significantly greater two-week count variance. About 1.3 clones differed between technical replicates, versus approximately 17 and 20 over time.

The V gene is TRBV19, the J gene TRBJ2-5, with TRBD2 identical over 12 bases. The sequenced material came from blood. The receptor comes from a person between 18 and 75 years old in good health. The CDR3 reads CASNPSGGAVETQYF. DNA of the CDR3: TGTGCCAGTAACCCTAGCGGGGGGGCCGTAGAGACCCAGTACTTC.